A selection of T cell receptor beta chains follows, all from one sample in a study of shared clonotypes between healthy human individuals. Data came from immunoSEQ multiplex PCR; TCRdb stores just in-frame clones and leaves some out. In the table there are more than 400,000 clones, approximately 95% of which are singletons. The specimen was naive CD4+ T cells sorted from blood. The receptors come from a woman aged 25 to 39 in good health. The CDR3 runs from the conserved cysteine through the conserved F or W. A D gene is named only where the DNA matches it firmly. Clone sizes are given selectively: once, few, many, or a class where the clone is expanded.

size,V,D,J,CDR3,DNA
-,TRBV5-1,-,TRBJ2-5,CASSLDGGSLAGTQYF,TGCGCCAGCAGCTTGGATGGTGGGAGCCTCGCGGGGACCCAGTACTTC
-,TRBV6-6,TRBD1,TRBJ2-4,CASSYPDRGLGIQYF,TGTGCCAGCAGTTACCCCGACAGGGGGCTTGGCATTCAGTACTTC
-,TRBV7-2,TRBD2,TRBJ2-1,CASSLTSGTYNEQFF,TGTGCCAGCAGCTTAACTAGCGGGACCTACAATGAGCAGTTCTTC
-,TRBV5-1,TRBD2,TRBJ2-1,CASSLTSGGYNEQFF,TGCGCCAGCAGCCTGACTAGCGGGGGGTACAATGAGCAGTTCTTC
-,TRBV6-1,-,TRBJ1-5,CASSEARWYSNQPQHF,TGTGCCAGCAGTGAGGCAAGATGGTATAGCAATCAGCCCCAGCATTTT
-,TRBV10-3,TRBD1,TRBJ2-3,CAIRIGTGDETDTQYF,TGTGCCATCAGGATTGGGACAGGGGATGAGACAGATACGCAGTATTTT
-,TRBV13,-,TRBJ2-7,CASSPRLGVQVEQYF,TGTGCCAGCAGCCCGAGGTTGGGGGTCCAGGTTGAGCAGTACTTC
-,TRBV5-4,-,TRBJ2-1,CASSLWLGGEQFF,TGTGCCAGCAGCTTGTGGTTGGGAGGTGAGCAGTTCTTC
-,TRBV6-1,-,TRBJ2-3,CASSERRTSVSTDTQYF,TGTGCCAGCAGTGAAAGGCGAACGAGTGTTAGCACAGATACGCAGTATTTT
-,TRBV9,TRBD1,TRBJ1-2,CASSGNRGRRLDYTF,TGTGCCAGCAGCGGGAATAGGGGGCGAAGATTGGATTACACCTTC
once,TRBV2,-,TRBJ2-3,CASRQNTDTQYF,TGTGCCAGTCGACAGAACACAGATACGCAGTATTTT
once,TRBV6-1,-,TRBJ1-5,CASLGIFSNQPQHF,TGTGCCAGCCTTGGGATTTTCAGCAATCAGCCCCAGCATTTT
once,TRBV7-3,-,TRBJ2-7,CASSLSRASHEQYF,TGTGCCAGCAGCTTATCCAGGGCAAGCCACGAGCAGTACTTC
-,TRBV28,-,TRBJ1-4,CASGGQEKLFF,TGTGCCAGCGGAGGACAGGAAAAACTGTTTTTT
few,TRBV5-1,-,TRBJ1-5,CASSLGYGNQPQHF,TGCGCCAGCAGCTTGGGTTACGGCAATCAGCCCCAGCATTTT
-,TRBV4-1,TRBD1,TRBJ2-7,CASSHGQGLYEQYF,TGCGCCAGCAGCCACGGACAGGGGCTTTACGAGCAGTACTTC
-,TRBV7-6,-,TRBJ2-3,CASSPPLARDTQYF,TGTGCCAGCAGCCCCCCCCTAGCGAGGGATACGCAGTATTTT
-,TRBV4-2,TRBD1,TRBJ2-1,CASSQDEGRGRYNEQFF,TGTGCCAGCAGCCAAGATGAGGGCAGGGGGCGCTACAATGAGCAGTTCTTC
-,TRBV10-2,TRBD2,TRBJ2-1,CASSEFVRLAGATEQFF,TGCGCCAGCAGTGAGTTCGTTCGACTAGCGGGAGCAACTGAGCAGTTCTTC
once,TRBV2,-,TRBJ2-2,CASKGLVNTGELFF,TGTGCCAGCAAGGGACTTGTGAACACCGGGGAGCTGTTTTTT
-,TRBV19,-,TRBJ2-3,CASSIQAFTDTQYF,TGTGCCAGTAGTATACAGGCTTTCACAGATACGCAGTATTTT
-,TRBV15,-,TRBJ1-5,CATSRGGPGDDQPQHF,TGTGCCACCAGCAGAGGAGGACCAGGGGATGATCAGCCCCAGCATTTT